The 19 T cell receptor beta chains below come from one sample, sequenced in a study of T-cell reconstitution after alpha-beta-depleted transplantation in children listed by TCRdb under 2016. The library was prepared using PCR. This sample was sequenced with an Illumina HiSeq 2500. To normalize quantification of the TCRbeta repertoire, the TCR libraries were built with molecular barcoding that relied on unique molecular identifiers. Clones were called with MiXCR by TCRdb after fastp trimmed the public reads at Q25, and only in-frame beta chains were retained. Entries are consolidated by CDR3 protein sequence, retaining the most common genes and DNA. This sample is represented by approximately 200,000 distinct CDR3 sequences; 5% to 7.5% of them were singletons. Clones ranked in the top ten supply under 5% of the sample. Explained via the paper, the treatment or condition label denotes: allogeneic hematopoietic cell transplantation with graft depleted of TCRalphabeta T cells and CD19 B cells.

Sequencing used PBMCs, obtained before TCRalphabeta/CD19-depleted stem cell transplant. The receptors stem from a girl under three years old with combined immunodeficiency, due to receive a stem cell transplant.

In this sample, this clonotype turned up many times. This chain links TRBV7-8 with TRBJ2-1, with unresolved D. V was pared by 1 base and J by 4 bases, with 11 bases between. From germline, CDR1 is SGHVS and CDR2 FQNEAQ. The CDR3 is 15 residues long. The chain's CDR3 is CASSLEVVQYNEQFF. The CDR3 bases are TGTGCCAGCAGCTTAGAGGTGGTACAATACAATGAGCAGTTCTTC. Based on the CDR3 plus reference TRBV7-8 and TRBJ2-1, the full variable domain is GAGVSQSPRYKVAKRGQDVALRCDPISGHVSLFWYQQALGQGPEFLTYFQNEAQLDKSGLPSDRFFAERPEGSVSTLKIQRTQQEDSAVYLCASSLEVVQYNEQFFGPGTRLTVL.

This clonotype occurred many times. This chain joins TRBV18 and TRBJ2-4; tentative D call: TRBD2 (5 bases). Trimming stripped 2 bases from V and 6 bases from J, with 11 bases between. This CDR3 is 14 amino acids long. The germline V gene encodes CDR1 KGHSH and CDR2 LQKENI. As DNA, the CDR3 is TGTGCCAGCTCACCAACGGGGTTCAGAAACATTCAGTACTTC. Protein: CASSPTGFRNIQYF.

In its sample, this clonotype was seen many times. The gene calls are TRBV28 and TRBJ2-2, with 8 bases identical to TRBD2. Germline values: CDR1 MDHEN, CDR2 SYDVKM. This CDR3 is built from 19 residues. V shed 4 bases and J 5 bases; nucleotides not matched to a gene: 18. The CDR3 here is CASSSQTGTRTRGTGELFF. The CDR3, as DNA: TGTGCCAGCAGTTCTCAGACCGGGACTAGAACGAGAGGGACCGGGGAGCTGTTTTTT.

This clonotype was observed many times. The chain links TRBV20-1 to TRBJ1-2; 7 bases line up with TRBD1. Germline V gives CDR1 DFQATT, CDR2 SNEGSKA (reference sequence). CDR3 length equals 17 residues. Losses at the gene ends were 0 bases for V and 7 bases for J; bases not matched to a gene: 17. The CDR3, as DNA: TGCAGTGCTAGAGATACCGAAGTCGGACAGGAGCTAGGTGGCTACACCTTC. It translates to CSARDTEVGQELGGYTF.

This chain connects TRBV12-3 or TRBV12-4 to TRBJ1-5; no reliable D call. The ends were cut back, 6 bases at V and 12 bases at J, with 15 bases in the middle. CDR3 length equals 12 residues. The CDR3 reads CASSPGVGFQHF. The DNA of the CDR3 is TGTGCCAGCAGCCCTGGAGTCGGGTTCCAGCATTTT.

This clonotype showed up many times. The chain combines TRBV12-3 or TRBV12-4 with TRBJ2-2; D ambiguous. V was trimmed by 3 bases and J by 0 bases, leaving 8 bases between them. This CDR3 comprises 15 residues. CDR3 protein: CASSFDGTNTGELFF. CDR3 coding DNA: TGTGCCAGCAGTTTTGACGGAACGAACACCGGGGAGCTGTTTTTT.

In its sample, this clonotype was seen many times. The rearrangement links TRBV18 to TRBJ2-1; 8 nucleotides align to TRBD2. Trimming took 4 bases from V and 0 from J; bases not matched to a gene: 11. The germline gives CDR1 KGHSH, CDR2 LQKENI. The CDR3 has 18 residues. The chain's CDR3 is CASSRTSPLNLSYNEQFF. In nucleotides, the CDR3 is TGTGCCAGCTCACGGACTAGCCCCCTTAACCTCTCCTACAATGAGCAGTTCTTC. The whole variable domain, filled in from reference TRBV18 and TRBJ2-1, reads NAGVMQNPRHLVRRRGQEARLRCSPMKGHSHVYWYRQLPEEGLKFMVYLQKENIIDESGMPKERFSAEFPKEGPSILRIQQVVRGDSAAYFCASSRTSPLNLSYNEQFFGPGTRLTVL.

At least ten counts were recorded for this clonotype. This chain joins TRBV5-5 and TRBJ2-3; D possibly corresponds to TRBD1 (6 bases). CDR1 and CDR2 (germline): SGHKS, YYEKEE (reference sequence). The V end lost 1 base, the J end lost 0 bases, and 15 bases lay between the germline ends. CDR3 length: 17 amino acids. The DNA of the CDR3 is TGTGCCAGCAGCTTGACAGGGAGCCCAACTAGCACAGATACGCAGTATTTT. It specifies CASSLTGSPTSTDTQYF.

There are a few counts of this clonotype. CDR3 region: CASSWTLDRGKTSGVPGELFF. The CDR3, as DNA: TGTGCCAGCAGCTGGACTCTGGACAGGGGGAAGACTAGCGGGGTCCCCGGGGAGCTGTTTTTT. The chain is built from TRBV5-6 and TRBJ2-2; D may be TRBD2 (11 bases). The CDR3 totals 21 residues. V shed 3 bases and J shed 6 bases, with 33 bases lying between them. In germline, CDR1 is SGHDT, CDR2 YYEEEE.

The sample holds many counts of this clonotype. The chain couples TRBV7-8 to TRBJ2-1, with 8 bases fitting TRBD2. This CDR3 has 17 amino acids. CDR1 and CDR2 (germline): SGHVS, FQNEAQ. V lost 4 bases, J lost 2 bases, and 10 bases stayed unmatched. CDR3 loop: CASSSTPSGSPYNEQFF. For the CDR3, the DNA is TGTGCCAGCAGCTCAACCCCCAGCGGGAGTCCCTACAATGAGCAGTTCTTC.

This clonotype was counted at least ten times. The chain is built from TRBV21-1 and TRBJ2-1; the D segment call TRBD2 is taken from the table without a DNA check. TRBV21-1 is termed a pseudogene. The CDR3 is 16 residues long. The CDR3 spells CASSKVPAGGYNEQFF. In nucleotides, the CDR3 is TGTGCCAGCAGCAAAGTCCCAGCGGGGGGATACAATGAGCAGTTCTTC.

This clonotype was detected ten times or more. The genes are TRBV29-1 and TRBJ2-1; D uncertain. The CDR3 is 15 amino acids. Trimming pared 4 bases from V and 3 bases from J, leaving 16 bases between. Germline V gene sequence: CDR1 SQVTM, CDR2 ANQGSEA. The CDR3 is CSVGYWNPRYNEQFF. The CDR3 DNA is TGCAGCGTTGGTTATTGGAACCCCCGCTACAATGAGCAGTTCTTC.

This clonotype was seen ten or more times. The rearrangement links TRBV27 to TRBJ1-1, with 10 bases that match TRBD1. The CDR3 sequence is 13 residues long. Germline V gene data show CDR1 as MNHEY and CDR2 as SMNVEV (reference sequence). V lost 6 bases, J lost 4 bases, and 2 bases stayed unmatched. The CDR3 reads CASRWTGGTEAFF. The CDR3 DNA is TGTGCCAGCAGGTGGACAGGGGGCACTGAAGCTTTCTTT.

The genes are TRBV4-1 and TRBJ1-1, with D unresolved. V was cut by 1 base and J by 1 base, with 13 bases left in between. Germline V CDR1 and CDR2: MGHRA, YSYEKL. The CDR3 consists of 16 residues. The CDR3: CASSQGIRAWNTEAFF. DNA for the CDR3: TGCGCCAGCAGCCAAGGAATACGGGCCTGGAACACTGAAGCTTTCTTT.

This clonotype was observed many times. The chain links TRBV20-1 to TRBJ2-7; D is undetermined. This CDR3 has 12 amino acids. Trimming left V 4 bases short and J 0 bases short, with 7 bases between. The germline V gene has CDR1 DFQATT and CDR2 SNEGSKA (reference sequence). CDR3 bases: TGCAGTGCTACGGCGGACTCCTACGAGCAGTACTTC. This codes for CSATADSYEQYF.

This clonotype has at least ten counts. The chain is built from TRBV15 and TRBJ2-1, with 10 bases matching TRBD1. CDR1 and CDR2 from the germline V gene are LNHNV and YYDKDF (reference sequence). J lost 4 bases, V lost 4 bases, and 7 bases had no gene match. The CDR3 is 16 amino acids. In DNA form, the CDR3 reads TGTGCCACCAGCACGTATGACAGGGGGCCTTACAATGAGCAGTTCTTC. This encodes CATSTYDRGPYNEQFF.

This clonotype appeared many times. The J gene is TRBJ1-1, the V gene TRBV4-1, with 7 bases that match TRBD1. V was clipped by 3 bases and J by 0 bases; unmatched bases: 1. Germline V gene lookup returns CDR1 MGHRA and CDR2 YSYEKL. CDR3 size: 14 residues. CDR3 nucleotide sequence: TGCGCCAGCAGCCAGGGACAGATGAACACTGAAGCTTTCTTT. This translates into CASSQGQMNTEAFF.

The sample holds many counts of this clonotype. CDR3 in DNA: TGCAGCGTTGAAATACTAGGGTACAATGAGCAGTTCTTC. This codes for CSVEILGYNEQFF. The rearrangement links TRBV29-1 to TRBJ2-1; tentative D call: TRBD2 (5 bases). CDR1 and CDR2 (germline): SQVTM, ANQGSEA. V lost 2 bases to trimming and J lost 4 bases, with 9 bases between them. The CDR3 is 13 residues long.

This clonotype was detected many times. This chain links TRBV7-2 with TRBJ1-3; D is perhaps TRBD1 (5 bases). The germline CDR1 and CDR2 sequences are SGHTA and FQGNSA. The CDR3 totals 16 residues. Trimming shortened V by 3 bases and J by 0 bases, and 12 bases separated the two germline ends. CDR3 sequence reads: CASSLEGTNSGNTIYF. The DNA of the CDR3 is TGTGCCAGCAGCTTGGAAGGGACTAACTCTGGAAACACCATATATTTT. Filled out from reference TRBV7-2 and TRBJ1-3, the complete variable domain reads GAGVSQSPSNKVTEKGKDVELRCDPISGHTALYWYRQSLGQGLEFLIYFQGNSAPDKSGLPSDRFSAERTGGSVSTLTIQRTQQEDSAVYLCASSLEGTNSGNTIYFGEGSWLTVV.